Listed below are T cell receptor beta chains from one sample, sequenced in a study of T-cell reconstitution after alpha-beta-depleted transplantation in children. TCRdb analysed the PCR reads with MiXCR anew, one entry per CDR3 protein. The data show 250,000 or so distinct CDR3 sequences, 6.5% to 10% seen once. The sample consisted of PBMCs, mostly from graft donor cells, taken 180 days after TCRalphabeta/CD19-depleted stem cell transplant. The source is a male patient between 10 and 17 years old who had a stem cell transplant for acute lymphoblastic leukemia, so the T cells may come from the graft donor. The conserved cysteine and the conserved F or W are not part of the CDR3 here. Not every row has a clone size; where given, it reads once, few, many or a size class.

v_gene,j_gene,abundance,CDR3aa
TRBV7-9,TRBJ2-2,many,ASSRDTPRTGELF
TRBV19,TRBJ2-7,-,ASSHPGTTEQY
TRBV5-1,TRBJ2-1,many,ASSLMTSGRNEQF
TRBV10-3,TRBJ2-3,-,AISPGLAGTDTQY
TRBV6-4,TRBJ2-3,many,ASSDTDTQY
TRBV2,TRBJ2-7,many,ACTSSSSYEQY
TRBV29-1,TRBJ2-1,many,SVSGSGYNEQF
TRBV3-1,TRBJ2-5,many,ASSPTGTGDAETQY
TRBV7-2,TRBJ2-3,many,ASSFTGVADTQY
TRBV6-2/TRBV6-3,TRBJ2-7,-,ASSYFTPPRPGIYEQY
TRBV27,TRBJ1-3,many,ASSPLDRGQGNTIY
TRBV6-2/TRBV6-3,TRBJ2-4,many,ASSYSTGNIQY
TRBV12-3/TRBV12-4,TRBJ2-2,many,ASSLGKFNTGELF
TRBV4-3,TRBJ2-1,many,ASSQERTYNEQF
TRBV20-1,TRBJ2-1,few,SARGLDGEGPLGSYNEQF
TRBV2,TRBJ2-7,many,ASRQPGSYEQY
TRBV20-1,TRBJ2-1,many,SASWGGPYNEQF
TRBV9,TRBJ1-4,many,ASSVDPGRNEKLF
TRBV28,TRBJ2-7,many,ASLKGSYEQY
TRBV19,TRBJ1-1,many,ASSIRGENTEAF
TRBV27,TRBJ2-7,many,ASSWQVGNYEQY
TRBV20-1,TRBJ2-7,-,SASTGTGRYEQY
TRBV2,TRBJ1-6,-,ASSLLPGRGSPLH
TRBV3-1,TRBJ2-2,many,ASSRWLAGTGELF
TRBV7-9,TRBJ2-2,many,ASIPSGMVAGELF
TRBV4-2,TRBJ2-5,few,ASSPAPGQGIETQY
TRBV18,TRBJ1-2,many,ASSPGRDYGYT
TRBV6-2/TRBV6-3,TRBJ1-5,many,ASSYSTHNGNQPQH
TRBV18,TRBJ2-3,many,ASEGQAITDTQY